A selection of T cell receptor beta chains follows, all from one sample in a study of shared clonotypes between healthy human individuals. Clones were read by immunoSEQ multiplex PCR, and TCRdb kept only the in-frame ones, dropping some. Of about 1.9 million clones listed, 90% to 95% are singletons. Sequenced: naive CD8+ T cells from PBMCs. The receptors originated from a man between 18 and 35 years old in good health. Some clones in this sample may be carry-over from other donors' samples. The CDR3 runs from the conserved cysteine through the conserved F or W. D genes are given only for firm matches. Clone size is not always given. Where it is, it says once, few, many or a class for expanded clones.

j_call d_call clone_size v_call cdr3_nt cdr3_aa
TRBJ2-1 TRBD2 . TRBV7-3 TGTGCCAGCAGCTTATTAGCGGGTAGCTCCTACAATGAGCAGTTCTTC CASSLLAGSSYNEQFF
TRBJ2-7 . . TRBV9 TGTGCCAGCGGGGGAGGTAACGAGCAGTACTTC CASGGGNEQYF
TRBJ1-5 . once TRBV28 TGTGCCAGCAGTTTCCAGGGTAATAGCAATCAGCCCCAGCATTTT CASSFQGNSNQPQHF
TRBJ2-7 TRBD1 . TRBV29-1 TGCAGCGTTGAAGAGTTGGGACAGGGGGCTTACGAGCAGTACTTC CSVEELGQGAYEQYF
TRBJ1-3 . . TRBV28 TGTGCCAGCAGTTTGTTGGGGGTGGGCATAATTCTAGCGGACGGAAACACCATATATTTT CASSLLGVGIILADGNTIYF
TRBJ2-4 . . TRBV13 TGTGCCAGCAGCTTAGGTACCGGGTTGGGGAACATTCAGTACTTC CASSLGTGLGNIQYF
TRBJ2-1 . . TRBV4-1 TGCGCCAGCAGCCTCATCTCTGGCGTCGGGAATGAGCAGTTCTTC CASSLISGVGNEQFF
TRBJ2-1 TRBD2 . TRBV28 TGTGCCAGCAGTTTAGCGGGAGGGGTAGTTGAGCAGTTCTTC CASSLAGGVVEQFF
TRBJ1-1 . . TRBV5-1 TGCGCCAGCAGCTTGTTTAGCCAGGGGCTTAGGGACACTGAAGCTTTCTTT CASSLFSQGLRDTEAFF
TRBJ2-2 . . TRBV29-1 TGCAGCGCCGACGGGGGTTACACCGGGGAGCTGTTTTTT CSADGGYTGELFF
TRBJ1-5 . . TRBV6-4 TGTGCCAGCAGCCAGGGACGGTTAGATTATAGCAATCAGCCCCAGCATTTT CASSQGRLDYSNQPQHF